This entry lists 18 T cell receptor beta chains sequenced from one sample in a study of breast tumors, draining lymph nodes, adjacent tissues. The lymph nodes were axillary draining lymph nodes from breast cancer patients. Each CDR3 protein is one row after TCRdb ran MiXCR on the multiplex PCR reads. Among around 140,000 distinct CDR3 sequences listed, around 20% were seen once. The source material was axillary lymph node tissue. The source of these receptors is a female donor with breast cancer. Some clones in this sample may be carry-over from other donors' samples.

In its sample, this clonotype was seen many times. The CDR3 nucleotides are TGTGCCAGCAGCTTATTTAGCGGTTACACAGATACGCAGTATTTT. Encoded protein: CASSLFSGYTDTQYF. The rearrangement uses TRBV11-2 and TRBJ2-3, with D possibly matching TRBD2 (6 bases). Trimming took 2 bases from V and 2 from J, leaving 11 bases between them. The CDR3 is 15 amino acids. Germline loops: CDR1 SGHAT, CDR2 FQNNGV.

This clonotype was found many times. The CDR3 nucleotides read TGTGCCAGTAGTATTTACCGGGGTGAGCAGTTCTTC. It specifies CASSIYRGEQFF. This chain links TRBV19 with TRBJ2-1; tentatively, D is TRBD2 (5 bases). Germline CDR1 LNHDA, CDR2 SQIVND (reference sequence). Between the trimmed V and J ends, which lost 3 bases and 9 bases, there was a span of 9 bases. The CDR3 covers 12 residues.

As for this clonotype: This sequence may be a read error, since a much larger clone differs from it by one base. The conserved closing phenylalanine or tryptophan is absent in this CDR3, likely reflecting a read error. The gene calls are TRBV5-1 and TRBJ2-1, with 9 bases matching TRBD2. V shed 4 bases, J shed 7 bases, and the junction held 3 bases outside the gene matches. Germline values: CDR1 SGHRS, CDR2 YFSETQ. This CDR3 is built from 13 residues. The CDR3 bases are TGCGCCAGCAGCGCTCTAGCGGGAAATGAGCAGTTCTCC. It specifies CASSALAGNEQFS.

There are many counts of this clonotype. V gene TRBV4-3 combines with J gene TRBJ2-3; unclear D gene. Germline-derived CDR1 and CDR2 are LGHNA and YSLEER. This CDR3 spans 16 amino acids. Trimming took 0 bases from V and 0 from J, leaving 10 bases between them. CDR3 amino acids: CASSQDLRVSTDTQYF. CDR3 DNA: TGCGCCAGCAGCCAAGATCTAAGAGTTAGCACAGATACGCAGTATTTT.

This clonotype came up once. The V call is TRBV30, the J call TRBJ2-4; D remains ambiguous. This CDR3 contains 13 residues. Trimming left V 1 base short and J 2 bases short, with 6 bases between. Germline loops: CDR1 GTSNPN, CDR2 SVGIG (reference sequence). CDR3 protein: CAWSGSPKNIQYF. As DNA, the CDR3 is TGTGCCTGGAGTGGGAGCCCCAAAAACATTCAGTACTTC.

This clonotype was observed many times. The chain employs TRBV27 and TRBJ2-2; 8 nucleotides align to TRBD2. Germline V gene data show CDR1 as MNHEY and CDR2 as SMNVEV (reference sequence). J was trimmed by 7 bases and V by 3 bases; bases with no gene match: 10. The CDR3 is 16 residues long. The CDR3 region is CASSFFGAGEDGELFF. The CDR3 nucleotides read TGTGCCAGCAGTTTTTTCGGAGCGGGAGAAGACGGGGAGCTGTTTTTT.

Of note for this clonotype: With a much larger clone just one base away, this may be a read error. The chain links TRBV2 to TRBJ2-2; 7 positions match TRBD1. The V segment lost 4 bases and the J segment 1 base; nucleotides outside the gene matches: 9. This CDR3 is 17 amino acids long. The germline V gene encodes CDR1 SNHLY and CDR2 FYNNEI. DNA for the CDR3: TGTGCCAGCAGTGCCGAGATAGGGGGCGAGAACACCGGGGAGCTGTTTTTT. This codes for CASSAEIGGENTGELFF.

Concerning this clonotype: It may be a read error: a sequence one base away is much more abundant. Likely a read error: the CDR3 ends without its conserved phenylalanine or tryptophan. The chain links TRBV20-1 to TRBJ2-3; no definite D call. In germline, CDR1 is DFQATT, CDR2 SNEGSKA (reference sequence). This CDR3 region has 14 residues. Trimming removed 2 bases at V and 0 bases at J, with 9 bases between. The CDR3 region has the DNA TGCAGTGCTAGATCGAGGCCTAGCACAGATACGCAGTATTGT. Translating gives CSARSRPSTDTQYC.

The chain is built from TRBV28 and TRBJ1-5, with D hard to call. The germline CDR1 and CDR2 sequences are MDHEN and SYDVKM. With 3 bases removed from V and 3 bases from J, the gap between germline ends came to 9 bases. The CDR3 is 14 residues long. This CDR3 reads CASSFAGSNQPQHF. CDR3 sequence (DNA): TGTGCCAGCAGTTTTGCGGGGTCCAATCAGCCCCAGCATTTT.

This clonotype was observed many times. The chain carries TRBV30 and TRBJ2-7; 9 bases align to TRBD2. The trim removed 2 bases at V and 6 bases at J, leaving 5 bases unmatched. This CDR3 contains 13 residues. Germline V gives CDR1 GTSNPN, CDR2 SVGIG (reference sequence). This CDR3 is CAWSKAGGGEQYF. The CDR3 DNA follows: TGTGCCTGGAGTAAAGCGGGAGGTGGCGAGCAGTACTTC.

Ten or more counts support this clonotype. The V and J genes are TRBV9 and TRBJ2-2; D perhaps matches TRBD2 (5 bases). Deletions cut 3 bases from V and 2 bases from J, with 8 bases between. Germline V gene sequence: CDR1 SGDLS, CDR2 YYNGEE. CDR3 length: 14 amino acids. CDR3 sequence reads: CASSASSNTGELFF. CDR3 nucleotide sequence: TGTGCCAGCAGCGCTAGCAGCAACACCGGGGAGCTGTTTTTT. The entire variable domain, with the rest obtained from reference TRBV9 and TRBJ2-2, is as follows: DSGVTQTPKHLITATGQRVTLRCSPRSGDLSVYWYQQSLDQGLQFLIQYYNGEERAKGNILERFSAQQFPDLHSELNLSSLELGDSALYFCASSASSNTGELFFGEGSRLTVL.

This clonotype was recorded many times. The DNA of the CDR3 is TGTGCCAGCAGTTTACGGATTCTAGCGGGAGGGGAGACCCAGTACTTC. Encoded protein: CASSLRILAGGETQYF. The chain couples TRBV12-3 or TRBV12-4 to TRBJ2-5; 12 positions agree with TRBD2. V gave up 2 bases and J gave up 5 bases; unmatched junction bases: 6. CDR3 length: 16 residues.

The table lists this clonotype with many counts. The chain employs TRBV7-6 and TRBJ1-2; 10 positions agree with TRBD1. The CDR3 spans 13 residues. J gave up 7 bases and V 5 bases, and 4 bases lay outside the gene matches. Germline CDR1 reads SGHVS; CDR2 reads FNYEAQ. CDR3: CASSDDRGLGYTF. Here the CDR3 DNA reads TGTGCCAGCAGCGACGACAGGGGGCTTGGCTACACCTTC.

This clonotype was counted at least ten times. V gene TRBV2 combines with J gene TRBJ1-2; possible D gene TRBD1, 5 bases. Germline-derived CDR1 and CDR2 are SNHLY and FYNNEI. Trimming removed 4 bases at V and 4 bases at J, with 10 bases between. This CDR3 has 13 residues. The CDR3 is CASSAGTLYGYTF. The CDR3 DNA sequence: TGTGCCAGCAGTGCCGGGACTCTCTATGGCTACACCTTC.

This clonotype came up a few times. This rearrangement joins TRBV19 to TRBJ2-2; no clear D gene. V lost 2 bases and J lost 3, with 16 bases in between. CDR1 is LNHDA and CDR2 is SQIVND in the germline V gene (reference sequence). The CDR3 totals 17 residues. The DNA for the CDR3 is TGTGCCAGTAGTATACCAGACACCTCGGGCTACACCGGGGAGCTGTTTTTT. Encoded protein: CASSIPDTSGYTGELFF.

This clonotype was seen at least ten times. This sequence joins TRBV14 and TRBJ1-3, with D hard to call. Looked up from germline, CDR1 is SGHDN and CDR2 is FVKESK. With 2 bases removed from V and 1 base from J, the gap between germline ends came to 9 bases. The CDR3 is 15 amino acids. The DNA for the CDR3 is TGTGCCAGCAGCCAAATTCAGAAATCTGGAAACACCATATATTTT. Protein: CASSQIQKSGNTIYF.

This clonotype was counted between two and nine times. The chain couples TRBV11-2 to TRBJ2-2; 8 bases are a match to TRBD2. Germline lookup yields CDR1 SGHAT and CDR2 FQNNGV. V was pared by 1 base and J by 7 bases, with 8 bases of the junction left unmatched. The CDR3 has 16 residues. CDR3 nucleotides: TGTGCCAGCAGCTTAGCAGGGACTAGGATTTACGGGGAGCTGTTTTTT. Amino acids: CASSLAGTRIYGELFF.

This clonotype occurred many times. This chain connects TRBV7-8 to TRBJ1-2, with D unclear. The CDR3 loop spans 13 amino acids. Trimming removed 1 base from V and 2 bases from J, with 5 bases in between. CDR1 and CDR2 (germline): SGHVS, FQNEAQ. The CDR3 spells CASSLDTNYGYTF. The CDR3 DNA sequence: TGTGCCAGCAGCTTAGATACCAACTATGGCTACACCTTC. Full variable domain (remainder filled in from reference TRBV7-8 and TRBJ1-2): GAGVSQSPRYKVAKRGQDVALRCDPISGHVSLFWYQQALGQGPEFLTYFQNEAQLDKSGLPSDRFFAERPEGSVSTLKIQRTQQEDSAVYLCASSLDTNYGYTFGSGTRLTVV.